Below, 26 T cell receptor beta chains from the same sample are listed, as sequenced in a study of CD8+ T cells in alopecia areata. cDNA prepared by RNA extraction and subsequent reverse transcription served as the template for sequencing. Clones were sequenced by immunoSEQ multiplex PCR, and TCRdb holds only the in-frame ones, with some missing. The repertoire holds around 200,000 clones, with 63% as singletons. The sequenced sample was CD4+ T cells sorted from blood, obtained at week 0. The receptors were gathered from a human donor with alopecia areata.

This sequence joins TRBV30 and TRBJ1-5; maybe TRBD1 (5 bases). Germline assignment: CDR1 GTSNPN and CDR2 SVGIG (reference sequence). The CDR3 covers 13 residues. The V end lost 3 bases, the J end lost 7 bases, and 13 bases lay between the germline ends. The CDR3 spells CAWRGEEGQPQHF. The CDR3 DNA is TGTGCCTGGAGGGGAGAGGAGGGGCAGCCCCAGCATTTT.

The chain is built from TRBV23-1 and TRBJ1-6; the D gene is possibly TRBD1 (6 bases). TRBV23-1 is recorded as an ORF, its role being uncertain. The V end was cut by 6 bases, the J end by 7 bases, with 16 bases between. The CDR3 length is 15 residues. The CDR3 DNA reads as TGCGCCAGCAGCGGCTTACAGGGAGAGAATTCACCCCTCCACTTT. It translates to CASSGLQGENSPLHF.

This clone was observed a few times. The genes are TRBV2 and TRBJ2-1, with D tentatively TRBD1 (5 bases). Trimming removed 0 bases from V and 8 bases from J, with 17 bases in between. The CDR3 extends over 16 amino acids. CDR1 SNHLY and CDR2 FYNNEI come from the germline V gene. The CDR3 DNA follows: TGTGCCAGCAGTGAAGCTCGACTCCTAAAAGGGGATGAGCAGTTCTTC. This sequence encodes CASSEARLLKGDEQFF.

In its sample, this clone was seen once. The CDR3 is CASSEQGAGQPQHF. In DNA, the CDR3 is TGTGCCAGCAGTGAACAGGGGGCCGGTCAGCCCCAGCATTTT. V usage is TRBV2 and J usage is TRBJ1-5; TRBD1 matches at 8 bases. Germline loops: CDR1 SNHLY, CDR2 FYNNEI. The CDR3 runs to 14 residues. Losses at the gene ends were 2 bases for V and 6 bases for J; bases not matched to a gene: 3.

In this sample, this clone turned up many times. The CDR3 loop reads CASSEYSLGGYGNTIYF. CDR3 nucleotides: TGTGCCAGCAGTGAATATTCCCTTGGTGGGTATGGAAACACCATATATTTT. The chain links TRBV25-1 to TRBJ1-3; D is unclear. CDR1 is MGHDK and CDR2 is SYGVNS in the germline V gene. Deletions cut 0 bases from V and 3 bases from J, with 15 bases between. The CDR3 length is 17 residues. Combining the CDR3 with reference TRBV25-1 and TRBJ1-3 gives the whole variable domain EADIYQTPRYLVIGTGKKITLECSQTMGHDKMYWYQQDPGMELHLIHYSYGVNSTEKGDLSSESTVSRIRTEHFPLTLESARPSHTSQYLCASSEYSLGGYGNTIYFGEGSWLTVV.

In DNA form, the CDR3 reads TGTGCCAGCAGCTCAAGACAGGGGGTAGGCGGGGAGCTGTTTTTT. It is translated as CASSSRQGVGGELFF. The chain couples TRBV7-6 to TRBJ2-2; 9 positions match TRBD1. This CDR3 is built from 15 residues. V lost 4 bases, J lost 7 bases, and 7 bases stayed unmatched. Germline V CDR1 and CDR2: SGHVS, FNYEAQ.

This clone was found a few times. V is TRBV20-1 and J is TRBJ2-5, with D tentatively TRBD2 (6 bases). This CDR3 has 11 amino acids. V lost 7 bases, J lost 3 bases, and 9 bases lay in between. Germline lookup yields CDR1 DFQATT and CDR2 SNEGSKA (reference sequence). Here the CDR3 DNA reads TGCAGTGGTTGGGGGGAAGAGACCCAGTACTTC. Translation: CSGWGEETQYF.

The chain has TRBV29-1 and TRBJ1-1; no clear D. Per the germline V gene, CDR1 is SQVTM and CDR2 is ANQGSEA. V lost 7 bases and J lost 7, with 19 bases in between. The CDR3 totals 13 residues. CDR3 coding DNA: TGCAGCGCCCTCAACGGGGTTGAAGGTGAAGCTTTCTTT. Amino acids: CSALNGVEGEAFF.

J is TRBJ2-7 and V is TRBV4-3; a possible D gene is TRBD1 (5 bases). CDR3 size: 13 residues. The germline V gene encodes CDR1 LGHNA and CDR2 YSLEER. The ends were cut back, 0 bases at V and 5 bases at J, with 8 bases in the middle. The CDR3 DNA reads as TGCGCCAGCAGCCAAGATTCCAGGGACGAGCAGTACTTC. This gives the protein CASSQDSRDEQYF.

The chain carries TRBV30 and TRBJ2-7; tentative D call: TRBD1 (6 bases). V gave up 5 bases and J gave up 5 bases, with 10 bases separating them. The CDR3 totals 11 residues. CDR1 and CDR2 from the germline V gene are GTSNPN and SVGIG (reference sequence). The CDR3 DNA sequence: TGTGCCTGGGCATCAGGGGACGAGCAGTACTTC. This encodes CAWASGDEQYF. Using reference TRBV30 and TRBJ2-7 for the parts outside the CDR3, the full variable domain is SQTIHQWPATLVQPVGSPLSLECTVEGTSNPNLYWYRQAAGRGLQLLFYSVGIGQISSEVPQNLSASRPQDRQFILSSKKLLLSDSGFYLCAWASGDEQYFGPGTRLTVT.

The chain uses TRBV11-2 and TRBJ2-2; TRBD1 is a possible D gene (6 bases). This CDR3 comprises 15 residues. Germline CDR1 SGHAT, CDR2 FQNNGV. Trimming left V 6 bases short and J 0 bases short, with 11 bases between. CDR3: CASRGTSANTGELFF. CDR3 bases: TGTGCCAGCAGGGGGACATCGGCGAACACCGGGGAGCTGTTTTTT. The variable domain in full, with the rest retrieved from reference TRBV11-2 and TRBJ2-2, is EAGVAQSPRYKIIEKRQSVAFWCNPISGHATLYWYQQILGQGPKLLIQFQNNGVVDDSQLPKDRFSAERLKGVDSTLKIQPAKLEDSAVYLCASRGTSANTGELFFGEGSRLTVL.

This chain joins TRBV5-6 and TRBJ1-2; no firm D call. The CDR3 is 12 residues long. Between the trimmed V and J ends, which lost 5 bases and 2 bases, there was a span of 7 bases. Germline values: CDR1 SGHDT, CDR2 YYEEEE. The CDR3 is CASSDINYGYTF. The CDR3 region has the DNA TGTGCCAGCAGTGACATCAACTATGGCTACACCTTC.

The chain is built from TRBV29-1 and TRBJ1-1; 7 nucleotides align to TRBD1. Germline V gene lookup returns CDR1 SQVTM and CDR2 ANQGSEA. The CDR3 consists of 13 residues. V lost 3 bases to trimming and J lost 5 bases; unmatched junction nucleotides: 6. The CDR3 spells CSVDTTTGTEAFF. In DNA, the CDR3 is TGCAGCGTTGACACAACGACAGGGACTGAAGCTTTCTTT.

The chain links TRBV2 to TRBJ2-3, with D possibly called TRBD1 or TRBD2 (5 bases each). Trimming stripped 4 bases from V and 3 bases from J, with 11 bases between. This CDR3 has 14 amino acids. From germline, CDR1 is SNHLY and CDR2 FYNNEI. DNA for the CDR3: TGTGCCAGCAGTGGCGAGTGGGGGACAGATACGCAGTATTTT. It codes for CASSGEWGTDTQYF.

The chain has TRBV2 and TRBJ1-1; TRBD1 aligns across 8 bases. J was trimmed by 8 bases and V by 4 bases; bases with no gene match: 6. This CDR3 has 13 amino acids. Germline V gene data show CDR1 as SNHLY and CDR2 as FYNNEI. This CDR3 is CASSGQGIVEAFF. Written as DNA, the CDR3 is TGTGCCAGCAGTGGACAGGGGATAGTAGAAGCTTTCTTT.

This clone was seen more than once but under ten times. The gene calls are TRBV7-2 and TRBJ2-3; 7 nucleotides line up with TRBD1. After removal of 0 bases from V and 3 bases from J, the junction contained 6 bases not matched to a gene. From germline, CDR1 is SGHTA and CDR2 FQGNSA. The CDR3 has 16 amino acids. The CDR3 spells CASSLAQGVLTDTQYF. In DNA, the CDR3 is TGTGCCAGCAGCTTAGCGCAGGGGGTCCTAACAGATACGCAGTATTTT.

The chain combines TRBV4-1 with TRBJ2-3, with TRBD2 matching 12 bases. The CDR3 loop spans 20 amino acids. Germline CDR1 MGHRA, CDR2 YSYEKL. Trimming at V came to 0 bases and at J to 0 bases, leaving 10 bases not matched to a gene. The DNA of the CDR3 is TGCGCCAGCAGCCAAGAATTCGGTCTAGCGGGGGGGCTGAGCACAGATACGCAGTATTTT. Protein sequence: CASSQEFGLAGGLSTDTQYF.

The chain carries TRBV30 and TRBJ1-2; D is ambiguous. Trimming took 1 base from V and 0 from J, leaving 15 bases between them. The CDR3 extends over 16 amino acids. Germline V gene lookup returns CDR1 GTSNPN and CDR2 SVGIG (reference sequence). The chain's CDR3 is CAWSGGRGRSNYGYTF. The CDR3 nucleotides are TGTGCCTGGAGTGGCGGCAGAGGGAGATCTAACTATGGCTACACCTTC.

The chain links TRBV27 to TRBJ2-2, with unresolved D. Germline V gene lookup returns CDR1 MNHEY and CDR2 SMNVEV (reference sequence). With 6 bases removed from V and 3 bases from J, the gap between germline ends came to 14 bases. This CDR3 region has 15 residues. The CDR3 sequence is CASSSGWADTGELFF. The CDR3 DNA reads TGTGCCAGCAGCTCCGGGTGGGCGGACACCGGGGAGCTGTTTTTT.

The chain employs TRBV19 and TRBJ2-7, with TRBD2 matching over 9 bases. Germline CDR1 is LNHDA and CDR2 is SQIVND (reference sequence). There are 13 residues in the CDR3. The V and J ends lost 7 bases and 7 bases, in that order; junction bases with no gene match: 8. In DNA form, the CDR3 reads TGTGCCAGTACGGTTAGCGGGGGTAGAGAGCAGTACTTC. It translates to CASTVSGGREQYF.

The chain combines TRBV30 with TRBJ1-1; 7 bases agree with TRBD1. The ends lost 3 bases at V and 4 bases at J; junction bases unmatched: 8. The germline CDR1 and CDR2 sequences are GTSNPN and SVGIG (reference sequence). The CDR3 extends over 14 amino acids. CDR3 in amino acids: CAWRSQGGGTEAFF. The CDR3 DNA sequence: TGTGCCTGGAGGAGCCAGGGGGGTGGCACTGAAGCTTTCTTT.

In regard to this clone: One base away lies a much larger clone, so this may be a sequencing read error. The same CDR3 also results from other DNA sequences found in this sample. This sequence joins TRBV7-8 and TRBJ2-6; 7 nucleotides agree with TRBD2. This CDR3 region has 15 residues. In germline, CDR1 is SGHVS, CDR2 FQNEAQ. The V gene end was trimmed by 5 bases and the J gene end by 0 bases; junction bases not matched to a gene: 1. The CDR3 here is CASSPGGSGANVLTF. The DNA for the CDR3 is TGTGCCAGCAGCCCGGGGGGCTCTGGGGCCAACGTCCTGACTTTC.

CDR3 amino acids: CSAGQGSSYEQYF. Here the CDR3 DNA reads TGCAGCGCAGGACAGGGGTCCTCCTACGAGCAGTACTTC. V usage is TRBV29-1 and J usage is TRBJ2-7, with 9 bases fitting TRBD1. This CDR3 is built from 13 residues. J was trimmed by 0 bases and V by 7 bases; bases with no gene match: 4. Looked up from germline, CDR1 is SQVTM and CDR2 is ANQGSEA.

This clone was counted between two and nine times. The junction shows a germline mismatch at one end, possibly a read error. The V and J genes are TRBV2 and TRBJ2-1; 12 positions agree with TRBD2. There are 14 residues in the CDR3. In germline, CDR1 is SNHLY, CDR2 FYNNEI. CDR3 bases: TGTGCCAGCAGTGTAACTAGCGGGGGGCCCACTCGGGTCTTC. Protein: CASSVTSGGPTRVF.

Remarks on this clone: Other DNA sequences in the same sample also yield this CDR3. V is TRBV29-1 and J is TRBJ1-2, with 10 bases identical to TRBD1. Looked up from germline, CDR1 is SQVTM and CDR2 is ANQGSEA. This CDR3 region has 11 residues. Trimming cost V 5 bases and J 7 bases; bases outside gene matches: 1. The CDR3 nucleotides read TGCAGCGTTTGGACAGGGGGTGGCTACACCTTC. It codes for CSVWTGGGYTF.

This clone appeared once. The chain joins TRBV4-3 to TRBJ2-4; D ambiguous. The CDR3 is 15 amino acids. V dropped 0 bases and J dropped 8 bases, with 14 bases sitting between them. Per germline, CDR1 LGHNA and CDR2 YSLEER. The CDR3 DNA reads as TGCGCCAGCAGCCAAGATGATACGGTTGTGGACATTCAGTACTTC. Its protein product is CASSQDDTVVDIQYF.